Presented here are 18 T cell receptor beta chains from one specimen sequenced in a study of blood T cells in healthy people across ages. Primers used in a second PCR of roughly 6 to 11 cycles were a sample-barcoded 5' primer and a J-beta primer mix. TCRdb ran MiXCR on the 5' RACE reads and lists one entry per CDR3 protein. The sample yields under 1,000,000 distinct CDR3 sequences, around 50% seen once. The specimen was blood. Receptors originate from a man at least 80 years old in good health.

As DNA, the CDR3 is TGCGCCAGCAGCCAGGTCCTGCGACAGCTCGCAGGCCCCGAGCAGTACTTC. Amino acids: CASSQVLRQLAGPEQYF. This chain connects TRBV4-1 to TRBJ2-7, with D possibly being TRBD1 (5 bases). CDR3 length: 17 residues. Trimming took off 3 bases at V and 6 bases at J, with 24 bases between the two ends. Germline CDR1 is MGHRA and CDR2 is YSYEKL.

The rearrangement joins TRBV6-4 to TRBJ2-6; D might be TRBD1 (6 bases). V gave up 3 bases and J gave up 3 bases, with 24 bases separating them. The germline V gene encodes CDR1 MRHNA and CDR2 SNTAGT. This CDR3 spans 20 amino acids. CDR3 DNA sequence: TGTGCCAGCAGTGATGACTTGGGACAAAAAGCCCCGGGTGGGGCCAACGTCCTGACTTTC. This sequence encodes CASSDDLGQKAPGGANVLTF.

This chain uses TRBV19 with TRBJ1-5; no clear D gene. The CDR3 is 12 amino acids. The V gene lost 3 bases and the J gene lost 15 bases, with 15 bases spanning the gap. The germline V gene has CDR1 LNHDA and CDR2 SQIVND (reference sequence). The CDR3 loop reads CASSMGAAGGHF. As DNA, the CDR3 is TGTGCCAGTAGTATGGGCGCGGCGGGTGGGCATTTT.

This chain uses TRBV4-1 with TRBJ2-5; 9 bases fit TRBD2. V dropped 0 bases and J dropped 1; count of bases not matched to a gene: 6. Germline CDR1 is MGHRA and CDR2 is YSYEKL. The CDR3 is 17 residues long. The CDR3 bases are TGCGCCAGCAGCCAAGAGGCGCTAGCGGGGCTCCAAGAGACCCAGTACTTC. Its translation: CASSQEALAGLQETQYF.

This clonotype was seen a handful of times. The chain links TRBV5-6 to TRBJ2-5; D gene uncertain. Germline V CDR1 and CDR2: SGHDT, YYEEEE. V lost 3 bases to trimming and J lost 5 bases, with 17 bases between them. The CDR3 loop spans 15 amino acids. The DNA of the CDR3 is TGTGCCAGCAGCTCGCTCGGTTGGGTAGAGGAGACCCAGTACTTC. Translated: CASSSLGWVEETQYF.

This clonotype was observed a handful of times. The J gene is TRBJ2-3, the V gene TRBV24-1, with D hard to call. This CDR3 is 16 amino acids long. The germline V gene has CDR1 KGHDR and CDR2 SFDVKD. V was trimmed by 3 bases and J by 0 bases, leaving 12 bases between them. CDR3: CATSDTTGASTDTQYF. CDR3 bases: TGTGCCACCAGTGATACTACGGGTGCTAGCACAGATACGCAGTATTTT.

The chain employs TRBV29-1 and TRBJ2-1; TRBD2 aligns across 11 bases. The CDR3 length is 14 residues. Germline loops: CDR1 SQVTM, CDR2 ANQGSEA. V was pared by 3 bases and J by 8 bases, with 6 bases of the junction left unmatched. The CDR3, as DNA: TGCAGCGTTGAGGGACTAGCGGAAGGGGATGAGCAGTTCTTC. This sequence encodes CSVEGLAEGDEQFF.

This clonotype was detected only once. The chain couples TRBV5-1 to TRBJ2-2, with TRBD2 matching 13 bases. This CDR3 is built from 17 residues. Germline trimming cut 3 bases from V and 0 bases from J; bases unmatched to any gene: 2. Germline assignment: CDR1 SGHRS and CDR2 YFSETQ. The CDR3 nucleotides read TGCGCCAGCAGCTCGACTAGCGGGAGGACGAACACCGGGGAGCTGTTTTTT. This sequence encodes CASSSTSGRTNTGELFF. Using reference TRBV5-1 and TRBJ2-2 for the parts outside the CDR3, the full variable domain is KAGVTQTPRYLIKTRGQQVTLSCSPISGHRSVSWYQQTPGQGLQFLFEYFSETQRNKGNFPGRFSGRQFSNSRSEMNVSTLELGDSALYLCASSSTSGRTNTGELFFGEGSRLTVL.

To note about this clonotype: A much larger clone differs from this one at a single base, so this may be a read error. The chain employs TRBV12-3 or TRBV12-4 and TRBJ2-1; 14 bases align to TRBD2. The DNA end is a closer match to TRBJ2-7, so the J assignment may be wrong. This CDR3 is built from 17 residues. CDR3 nucleotides: TGTGCCAGCAGCCGGACTAGCGGGAGGACCACCTACAATGAGCAGTACTTC. It specifies CASSRTSGRTTYNEQYF.

The chain links TRBV10-2 to TRBJ2-1; 11 bases line up with TRBD2. Germline CDR1 reads WSHSY; CDR2 reads SAAADI. After removal of 6 bases from V and 12 bases from J, the junction contained 7 bases not matched to a gene. This CDR3 has 13 residues. The CDR3 loop reads CASSGTSGATQFF. In DNA, the CDR3 is TGCGCCAGCAGCGGGACTAGCGGTGCGACGCAGTTCTTC.

This chain uses TRBV7-2 with TRBJ2-3; no clear D. Germline V gene sequence: CDR1 SGHTA, CDR2 FQGNSA. Trimming cost V 4 bases and J 2 bases, with 7 bases left between them. The CDR3 has 13 residues. CDR3 sequence (DNA): TGTGCCAGCAGCTCACAGTTCACAGATACGCAGTATTTT. Protein: CASSSQFTDTQYF.

This clonotype was counted many times. The chain couples TRBV6-4 to TRBJ2-3, with 11 bases identical to TRBD2. CDR3 length: 15 residues. V lost 3 bases to trimming and J lost 5 bases; unmatched junction nucleotides: 4. Looked up from germline, CDR1 is MRHNA and CDR2 is SNTAGT. The CDR3: CASSETSGGVDTQYF. CDR3 nucleotide sequence: TGTGCCAGCAGTGAAACTAGCGGGGGCGTAGATACGCAGTATTTT.

The rearrangement joins TRBV3-1 to TRBJ2-1; D might be TRBD2 (6 bases). V lost 5 bases, J lost 5 bases, and 13 bases lay in between. From germline, CDR1 is LGHDT and CDR2 YNNKEL (reference sequence). This CDR3 contains 14 residues. The CDR3 is CASSGLAKDNEQFF. DNA for the CDR3: TGTGCCAGCAGCGGGCTAGCGAAGGACAATGAGCAGTTCTTC.

The chain carries TRBV4-2 and TRBJ2-7; TRBD2 matches at 9 bases. In germline, CDR1 is LGHNA, CDR2 YNFKEQ. This CDR3 is built from 17 residues. J lost 0 bases, V lost 0 bases, and 6 bases had no gene match. The CDR3 protein is CASSQDSTSGFSYEQYF. Here the CDR3 DNA reads TGTGCCAGCAGCCAAGACAGCACTAGCGGGTTCTCCTACGAGCAGTACTTC.

This clonotype has only a few counts. The J gene is TRBJ2-5, the V gene TRBV28; TRBD1 agrees at 8 bases. This CDR3 has 14 residues. CDR1 MDHEN and CDR2 SYDVKM come from the germline V gene. With 5 bases clipped from V and 2 bases from J, the junction kept 4 bases outside the gene matches. CDR3 loop: CASSAGQGQETQYF. The CDR3 DNA reads TGTGCCAGCAGTGCAGGACAGGGACAAGAGACCCAGTACTTC.

J is TRBJ2-1 and V is TRBV14; D may be TRBD2 (5 bases). V lost 0 bases, J lost 3 bases, and 9 bases lay in between. Germline V gives CDR1 SGHDN, CDR2 FVKESK. The CDR3 contains 15 residues. In DNA, the CDR3 is TGTGCCAGCAGCCAAGATCTCGGACTCTACAATGAGCAGTTCTTC. Protein sequence: CASSQDLGLYNEQFF.

The V call is TRBV5-1, the J call TRBJ2-5; no definite D call. The germline gives CDR1 SGHRS, CDR2 YFSETQ. Trimming took off 1 base at V and 11 bases at J, with 12 bases between the two ends. The CDR3 runs to 12 residues. CDR3 in DNA: TGCGCCAGCAGCTTGCTTGTTAATGAGCAGTACTTC. This sequence encodes CASSLLVNEQYF.

The rearrangement links TRBV6-2 or TRBV6-3 to TRBJ1-5; D uncertain. CDR1 is MNHEY, CDR2 SVGEGT, per germline. The CDR3 contains 15 residues. Trimming shortened V by 2 bases and J by 7 bases, and 15 bases separated the two germline ends. For the CDR3, the DNA is TGTGCCAGCAGTTACGCGTTGGAGGGTGGGCAGCCCCAGCATTTT. It yields the protein CASSYALEGGQPQHF.